This record covers a single T cell receptor (beta chain). Its antigen remains unknown. The CDR3 is 15 residues long. Losses at the gene ends were 7 bases for V and 4 bases for J; bases not matched to a gene: 11. Looked up from germline, CDR1 is WSHSY and CDR2 is SAAADI. This specimen comes from a study of cytomegalovirus exposure and HLA in healthy donors. The primer mix had 60 Vbeta and 13 Jbeta primers. Sequencing was performed with immunoSEQ multiplex PCR; in TCRdb, only in-frame clones are kept and a portion is missing. The data include 200,000 to 250,000 clones; the top ten clones carry more than 0.95%. Overall study results and limits: The authors considered a cluster of highly shared sequence variants likely to be a sequencing artifact. Later on, an analysis found that several of the most significant clusters appeared to be linked to common viral pathogens, which included parvovirus B19. Serostatus for CMV was the only available immune exposure information. Cytomegalovirus association was assigned to more than 150 TCR beta chains.

The receptor comes from a girl aged 2 to 10 in good health and CMV-seropositive. The sequencing input was PBMCs. This rearrangement joins TRBV10-2 to TRBJ2-7, with 9 bases lining up with TRBD1. CDR3 amino acids: CASKEGGQGIYEQYF. CDR3 in DNA: TGCGCCAGCAAGGAGGGAGGACAGGGGATTTACGAGCAGTACTTC.